The sequence of this T cell receptor (beta chain) was determined in a study of T cell responses to AZD1222 COVID-19 vaccine. Germline V gene data show CDR1 as MNHEY and CDR2 as SVGAGI. Trimming left V 6 bases short and J 4 bases short, with 10 bases between. The CDR3 has 14 residues. General study findings and limits: None of the repertoires were sampled until the peak T cell response had passed.

Sequenced by immunoSEQ multiplex PCR; TCRdb stores in-frame clones only, minus some. The sample contains about 120,000 clones, 84% of which appear only once. Pooled together were second doses at about 4 or about 12 weeks. A note on this clone: Its matching antigen is unknown.

This rearrangement joins TRBV6-5 to TRBJ1-6; no clear D gene. The starting material was peripheral blood, obtained 28 days after the second AZD1222 dose. This receptor was obtained from an adult who received the AZD1222 COVID-19 vaccine. The CDR3 reads CASRPGKYNSPLHF. CDR3 nucleotide sequence: TGTGCCAGCAGGCCGGGGAAATATAATTCACCCCTCCACTTT.